This entry lists 19 T cell receptor beta chains sequenced from one sample in a study of PD-L1 blockade in urothelial cancer. TCRdb keeps only in-frame clones here, not all; method: immunoSEQ multiplex PCR. The sample has tens of thousands of clones; approximately 86% are singletons. Described time point: peripheral blood 6 weeks after treatment start. Sequenced here: PBMCs, sampled around atezolizumab (anti-PD-L1) treatment. Receptors were obtained from a man aged 55-75 years with urothelial cancer.

The chain joins TRBV29-1 to TRBJ2-7, with 10 bases matching TRBD2. This CDR3 has 13 residues. V gave up 4 bases and J gave up 6 bases; unmatched junction bases: 6. Germline CDR1 reads SQVTM; CDR2 reads ANQGSEA. CDR3 protein: CSVASAGGLEQYF. The CDR3, as DNA: TGCAGCGTTGCTTCAGCGGGAGGGCTCGAGCAGTACTTC.

The V call is TRBV18, the J call TRBJ2-7, with 12 positions matching TRBD1. The CDR3 consists of 16 residues. The germline V gene encodes CDR1 KGHSH and CDR2 LQKENI. Trimming cost V 4 bases and J 7 bases; bases outside gene matches: 11. The DNA for the CDR3 is TGTGCCAGCTCACGCTCCACGGGACAGGGGGCGCGAGAGCAGTACTTC. Its protein product is CASSRSTGQGAREQYF.

This clone was picked up one time. This chain uses TRBV5-8 with TRBJ2-1; 15 bases align to TRBD2. The CDR3 covers 17 residues. With V trimmed by 0 bases and J by 5 bases, 3 bases remained unmatched. Germline CDR1 is SGHTS and CDR2 is YDEGEE. As DNA, the CDR3 is TGTGCCAGCAGCTTGGGATGGACTAGCGGGAGGGACAATGAGCAGTTCTTC. It is translated as CASSLGWTSGRDNEQFF.

The chain is built from TRBV11-3 and TRBJ2-1; 7 bases agree with TRBD2. J lost 6 bases, V lost 5 bases, and 13 bases had no gene match. The CDR3 loop spans 16 amino acids. Germline V lookup: CDR1 SGHNT, CDR2 YENEEA. CDR3: CASSGSHSGSGNEQFF. As DNA, the CDR3 is TGTGCCAGCAGCGGATCCCATAGCGGGTCTGGCAATGAGCAGTTCTTC.

This chain joins TRBV7-3 and TRBJ1-1; D uncertain. V lost 1 base and J 4 bases, leaving 16 bases between the germline ends. Germline V CDR1 and CDR2: SGHTA, FQGTGA. The CDR3 is made up of 16 amino acids. DNA of the CDR3: TGTGCCAGCAGCTTAAACTCGCGGGGTTTGGGCACTGAAGCTTTCTTT. This codes for CASSLNSRGLGTEAFF.

V is TRBV5-1 and J is TRBJ2-3, with no clear D. V was trimmed by 5 bases and J by 3 bases, leaving 19 bases between them. Germline loops: CDR1 SGHRS, CDR2 YFSETQ. The CDR3 is 16 amino acids. CDR3 region: CASRTPVVTGTDTQYF. For the CDR3, the DNA is TGCGCCAGCAGGACCCCCGTGGTGACTGGGACAGATACGCAGTATTTT.

This chain joins TRBV21-1 and TRBJ1-1; the table gives TRBD1 as D, unverified against the DNA. TRBV21-1 is classified as a pseudogene. The CDR3 runs 21 residues. The CDR3 is CASSKGFKWAINPFMNTEAFF. The CDR3 DNA reads TGTGCCAGCAGCAAAGGATTTAAGTGGGCCATAAACCCCTTTATGAACACTGAAGCTTTCTTT.

This clone was seen a few times. The rearrangement links TRBV29-1 to TRBJ1-1; 7 bases are shared with TRBD1. Germline V lookup: CDR1 SQVTM, CDR2 ANQGSEA. This CDR3 spans 13 amino acids. J gave up 4 bases and V 6 bases, and 8 bases lay outside the gene matches. DNA of the CDR3: TGCAGCGTCTCCGGGACAGAAGGCACTGAAGCTTTCTTT. Translation: CSVSGTEGTEAFF.

V is TRBV4-1 and J is TRBJ2-7; 9 bases fit TRBD2. Trimming cost V 1 base and J 6 bases; bases outside gene matches: 7. Per the germline V gene, CDR1 is MGHRA and CDR2 is YSYEKL. This CDR3 has 15 amino acids. The CDR3 DNA sequence: TGCGCCAGCAGCCAAGTTCTAGCGGGAAGGGGCGAGCAGTACTTC. Protein product: CASSQVLAGRGEQYF.

The chain is built from TRBV7-9 and TRBJ2-1, with 8 bases identical to TRBD2. Germline V CDR1 and CDR2: SEHNR, FQNEAQ (reference sequence). V lost 2 bases to trimming and J lost 4 bases; unmatched junction nucleotides: 4. This CDR3 is built from 15 residues. This CDR3 is CASSLLSGGYNEQFF. CDR3 sequence (DNA): TGTGCCAGCAGCTTACTCAGCGGGGGATACAATGAGCAGTTCTTC.

This chain's CDR3 is CASSPTGNNQPQHF. The CDR3 DNA is TGTGCCAGCTCACCAACAGGGAACAATCAGCCCCAGCATTTT. The chain couples TRBV18 to TRBJ1-5; a weak D match, TRBD1 (6 bases). Germline CDR1 KGHSH, CDR2 LQKENI. The CDR3 extends over 14 amino acids. The V end was cut by 2 bases, the J end by 3 bases, with 8 bases between.

V usage is TRBV6-1 and J usage is TRBJ1-1, with no clear D. The V gene lost 1 base and the J gene lost 4 bases, with 13 bases spanning the gap. Germline-derived CDR1 and CDR2 are MNHNS and SASEGT. The CDR3 length is 15 residues. The CDR3 reads CASSEEWEDGTEAFF. The CDR3 DNA reads as TGTGCCAGCAGTGAAGAGTGGGAGGATGGCACTGAAGCTTTCTTT.

The chain combines TRBV9 with TRBJ1-1, with a tentative D call TRBD1 (5 bases). V lost 0 bases and J 4 bases, leaving 13 bases between the germline ends. This CDR3 has 15 amino acids. Germline V gene sequence: CDR1 SGDLS, CDR2 YYNGEE. CDR3 nucleotide sequence: TGTGCCAGCAGCGTAGTGGCGCAGGGCAGCACTGAAGCTTTCTTT. As protein: CASSVVAQGSTEAFF.

The sample holds a few counts of this clone. The CDR3, as DNA: TGTGCCAGCAGCTTATCAGACCAGGGGACTGAAGCTTTCTTT. It codes for CASSLSDQGTEAFF. This chain joins TRBV11-2 and TRBJ1-1, with D possibly matching TRBD1 (6 bases). Germline values: CDR1 SGHAT, CDR2 FQNNGV. Trimming removed 2 bases at V and 5 bases at J, with 12 bases between. The CDR3 runs to 14 residues.

V gene TRBV4-2 combines with J gene TRBJ1-2; no definite D call. CDR1 and CDR2 from the germline V gene are LGHNA and YNFKEQ. The CDR3 is 13 residues long. Trimming took off 0 bases at V and 7 bases at J, with 9 bases between the two ends. CDR3 DNA sequence: TGTGCCAGCAGCCAAGATCGGCAGGCTGGCTACACCTTC. Translating it yields CASSQDRQAGYTF.

J is TRBJ2-3 and V is TRBV6-1; the D gene is possibly TRBD1 (6 bases). Looked up from germline, CDR1 is MNHNS and CDR2 is SASEGT. The V end was cut by 1 base, the J end by 8 bases, with 25 bases between. This CDR3 has 18 residues. CDR3 protein: CASSEEEYRAFAHRTQYF. The CDR3 DNA is TGTGCCAGCAGTGAAGAAGAATACAGGGCGTTCGCGCATCGTACGCAGTATTTT.

The chain links TRBV7-2 to TRBJ2-1, with D perhaps matching TRBD2 (5 bases). CDR1 and CDR2 (germline): SGHTA, FQGNSA. Between the trimmed V and J ends, which lost 6 bases and 6 bases, there was a span of 12 bases. CDR3 size: 13 residues. CDR3 in DNA: TGTGCCAGCAGGGTAGTCGGGGTCAATGAGCAGTTCTTC. Its translation is CASRVVGVNEQFF.

The rearrangement links TRBV28 to TRBJ1-2, with no clear D. V lost 6 bases and J lost 8, with 7 bases in between. The germline gives CDR1 MDHEN, CDR2 SYDVKM. The CDR3 length is 10 residues. CDR3 sequence reads: CASRSNGYTF. The CDR3 region has the DNA TGTGCCAGCAGGTCTAACGGCTACACCTTC.

This clone has just one count. The rearrangement uses TRBV4-3 and TRBJ2-5, with TRBD2 identical over 8 bases. The CDR3 consists of 16 residues. After removal of 1 base from V and 1 base from J, the junction contained 5 bases not matched to a gene. The germline V gene has CDR1 LGHNA and CDR2 YSLEER. The chain's CDR3 is CASSQAHSGAQETQYF. CDR3 in DNA: TGCGCCAGCAGCCAAGCTCATAGCGGGGCCCAAGAGACCCAGTACTTC.